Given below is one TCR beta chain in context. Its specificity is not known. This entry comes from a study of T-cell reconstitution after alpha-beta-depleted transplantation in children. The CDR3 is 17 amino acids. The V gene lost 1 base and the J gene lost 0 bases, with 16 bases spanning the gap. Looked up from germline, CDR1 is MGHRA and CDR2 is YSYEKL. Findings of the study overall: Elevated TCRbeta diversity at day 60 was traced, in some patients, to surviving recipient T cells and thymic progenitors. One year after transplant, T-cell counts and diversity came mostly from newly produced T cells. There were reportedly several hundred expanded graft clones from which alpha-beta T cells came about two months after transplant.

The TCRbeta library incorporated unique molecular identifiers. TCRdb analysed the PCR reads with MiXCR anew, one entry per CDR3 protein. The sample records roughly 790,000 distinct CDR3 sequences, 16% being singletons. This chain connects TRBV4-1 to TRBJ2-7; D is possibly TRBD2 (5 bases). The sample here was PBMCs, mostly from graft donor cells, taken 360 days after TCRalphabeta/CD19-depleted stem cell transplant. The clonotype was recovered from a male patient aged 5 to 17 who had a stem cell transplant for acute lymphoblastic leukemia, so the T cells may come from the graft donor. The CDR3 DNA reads TGCGCCAGCAGCCAAGGTAAGGTGCTCCGGGACTCCTACGAGCAGTACTTC. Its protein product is CASSQGKVLRDSYEQYF.